The 18 T cell receptor beta chains below all came from one sample that was sequenced in a study of blood T cells in healthy people across ages. A second PCR, run for roughly 7 to 11 cycles, used a sample-barcoded 5' primer plus a J-beta primer mix. From the 5' RACE reads, TCRdb called clonotypes with MiXCR, one entry per CDR3 protein. The table includes around 870,000 distinct CDR3 sequences, more than 25% detected once. Input material: blood. The receptors here all came from a woman over 75 in good health.

This clonotype turned up a few times. This sequence joins TRBV7-9 and TRBJ1-4, with a tentative D call TRBD1 (6 bases). V was clipped by 3 bases and J by 4 bases, with 12 bases between them. The germline gives CDR1 SEHNR, CDR2 FQNEAQ (reference sequence). The CDR3 contains 15 residues. CDR3 in DNA: TGTGCCAGCAGCTTGCGACAGGCGAGTAATGAAAAACTGTTTTTT. The encoded protein is CASSLRQASNEKLFF.

Ten or more counts support this clonotype. This rearrangement joins TRBV6-1 to TRBJ2-1, with 10 bases matching TRBD1. J was trimmed by 6 bases and V by 8 bases; bases with no gene match: 4. From germline, CDR1 is MNHNS and CDR2 SASEGT. The CDR3 runs to 13 residues. The CDR3 DNA is TGTGCCAGCCGACAGGGGGCTAGCAATGAGCAGTTCTTC. Encoded protein: CASRQGASNEQFF.

This clonotype has a single count. The J gene is TRBJ1-3, the V gene TRBV12-3 or TRBV12-4; 11 bases are shared with TRBD1. This CDR3 region has 18 residues. The junction had 9 bases not matched to a gene; V was cut back by 4 bases and J by 1 base. The CDR3 sequence: CASSSDRGPGGSGNTIYF. The CDR3 DNA sequence: TGTGCCAGCAGTTCGGACAGGGGGCCTGGGGGTTCTGGAAACACCATATATTTT.

This clonotype showed up many times. The V and J genes are TRBV5-1 and TRBJ2-7; 9 nucleotides match TRBD2. The J call could be wrong; TRBJ2-5 is a better fit for the DNA end. CDR3 length: 14 residues. Germline V gives CDR1 SGHRS, CDR2 YFSETQ. The CDR3 DNA is TGCGCCAGCAGCTCCCCAGCGGGAGGTGAGACCCAGTACTTC. This gives the protein CASSSPAGGETQYF.

In this sample, this clonotype turned up a few times. CDR3 sequence: CASSGAGSNSPLHF. DNA of the CDR3: TGTGCCAGCAGTGGTGCAGGGTCGAATTCACCCCTCCACTTT. This chain links TRBV6-5 with TRBJ1-6; D possibly corresponds to TRBD1 (5 bases). Trimming removed 5 bases at V and 7 bases at J, with 12 bases between. This CDR3 comprises 14 residues. Germline V gene lookup returns CDR1 MNHEY and CDR2 SVGAGI.

This clonotype was found a few times. A much larger clone lies one base from this, so it may be a read error. The V gene is TRBV7-6, the J gene TRBJ2-7; 7 positions match TRBD1. J lost 7 bases, V lost 5 bases, and 8 bases had no gene match. This CDR3 spans 13 amino acids. Germline V CDR1 and CDR2: SGHVS, FNYEAQ. CDR3 DNA sequence: TGTGCCAGCAGCACGGGACAGAGGCATGAGCAGTACTTC. This gives the protein CASSTGQRHEQYF.

V is TRBV20-1 and J is TRBJ2-3; 9 bases align to TRBD2. The CDR3 covers 13 residues. J lost 4 bases, V lost 5 bases, and 4 bases had no gene match. Germline values: CDR1 DFQATT, CDR2 SNEGSKA (reference sequence). The CDR3 region is CSASAGGADTQYF. Written as DNA, the CDR3 is TGCAGTGCTTCAGCGGGGGGCGCAGATACGCAGTATTTT.

This clonotype was seen a few times. The chain employs TRBV9 and TRBJ1-1, with D unclear. CDR3 length: 13 residues. Trimming took off 2 bases at V and 5 bases at J, with 10 bases between the two ends. CDR1 is SGDLS and CDR2 is YYNGEE in the germline V gene. CDR3 DNA: TGTGCCAGCAGCGTGGCTCAGAGGACTGAAGCTTTCTTT. Protein product: CASSVAQRTEAFF.

The chain couples TRBV29-1 to TRBJ2-3; D gene ambiguous. The ends were cut back, 2 bases at V and 4 bases at J, with 19 bases in the middle. Germline V gene data show CDR1 as SQVTM and CDR2 as ANQGSEA. CDR3 length: 16 residues. The CDR3 spells CSVEPTRTSRADTQYF. CDR3 in DNA: TGCAGCGTTGAACCGACCCGGACCAGTCGGGCAGATACGCAGTATTTT.

This clonotype was seen ten or more times. The rearrangement joins TRBV15 to TRBJ2-6, with a possible D match to TRBD2 (6 bases). V was cut by 0 bases and J by 1 base, with 19 bases left in between. CDR3 length: 20 amino acids. Germline CDR1 and CDR2: LNHNV and YYDKDF (reference sequence). The CDR3 region is CATSRDQGAGFLSGANVLTF. Here the CDR3 DNA reads TGTGCCACCAGCAGAGATCAAGGGGCGGGGTTCCTTTCTGGGGCCAACGTCCTGACTTTC.

This clonotype was detected many times. The V call is TRBV7-8, the J call TRBJ2-3; maybe TRBD2 (6 bases). V shed 1 base and J shed 5 bases, with 16 bases lying between them. Germline V gene sequence: CDR1 SGHVS, CDR2 FQNEAQ. The CDR3 extends over 16 amino acids. The chain's CDR3 is CASSLGVRRGLDTQYF. The CDR3 region has the DNA TGTGCCAGCAGCTTAGGGGTCCGGCGGGGTCTAGATACGCAGTATTTT.

This clonotype showed up just a few times. This chain uses TRBV3-1 with TRBJ1-2; D not resolved. With 4 bases removed from V and 7 bases from J, the gap between germline ends came to 28 bases. The CDR3 is 18 amino acids. The germline CDR1 and CDR2 sequences are LGHDT and YNNKEL (reference sequence). CDR3 loop: CASSPYTGLRESHCGYTF. The CDR3 coding sequence is TGTGCCAGCAGCCCTTATACTGGACTTAGGGAGTCCCACTGTGGCTACACCTTC.

The chain uses TRBV15 and TRBJ2-3; maybe TRBD2 (5 bases). Germline loops: CDR1 LNHNV, CDR2 YYDKDF (reference sequence). V was cut by 0 bases and J by 3 bases, with 13 bases left in between. The CDR3 spans 16 residues. CDR3 sequence: CATSRDWRRKTDTQYF. CDR3 DNA: TGTGCCACCAGCAGAGATTGGCGGAGGAAGACAGATACGCAGTATTTT. The whole variable domain, remainder taken from reference TRBV15 and TRBJ2-3, is DAMVIQNPRYQVTQFGKPVTLSCSQTLNHNVMYWYQQKSSQAPKLLFHYYDKDFNNEADTPDNFQSRRPNTSFCFLDIRSPGLGDTAMYLCATSRDWRRKTDTQYFGPGTRLTVL.

The rearrangement links TRBV20-1 to TRBJ2-1; D is ambiguous. The germline gives CDR1 DFQATT, CDR2 SNEGSKA (reference sequence). The CDR3 runs 16 residues. V lost 0 bases, J lost 5 bases, and 17 bases lay in between. The DNA for the CDR3 is TGCAGTGCTAGAGATATACGGCAATGGGGTCACAATGAGCAGTTCTTC. This gives the protein CSARDIRQWGHNEQFF.

This clonotype was seen a few times. V is TRBV5-1 and J is TRBJ1-1; D unclear. CDR1 is SGHRS and CDR2 is YFSETQ in the germline V gene. V was trimmed by 5 bases and J by 4 bases, leaving 15 bases between them. The CDR3 spans 14 residues. The CDR3 loop is CASSFRETGTEAFF. CDR3 nucleotide sequence: TGCGCCAGCAGTTTCCGGGAAACGGGCACTGAAGCTTTCTTT.

Worth noting for this clonotype: Given a much more abundant clone one base away, this may be a read error. CDR3 nucleotide sequence: TGCAGTGCTAAAGGCAGCTACGATGAGCAGTACTTC. It translates to CSAKGSYDEQYF. V is TRBV20-1 and J is TRBJ2-5, with D uncertain. Per the germline V gene, CDR1 is DFQATT and CDR2 is SNEGSKA (reference sequence). The CDR3 loop spans 12 amino acids. V lost 4 bases to trimming and J lost 11 bases, with 17 bases between them.

As regards this clonotype: With a much larger clone just one base away, this may be a read error. Here the CDR3 DNA reads TGCAGTACAGCACAGGGGACAGAGACCCAGTACTTC. The encoded protein is CSTAQGTETQYF. The chain combines TRBV20-1 with TRBJ2-5, with TRBD1 matching over 7 bases. Germline V gene lookup returns CDR1 DFQATT and CDR2 SNEGSKA (reference sequence). J lost 4 bases, V lost 8 bases, and 7 bases had no gene match. This CDR3 is 12 amino acids long.

This clonotype was found many times. This chain connects TRBV12-3 or TRBV12-4 to TRBJ2-3; perhaps TRBD2 as D (5 bases). The CDR3 runs 15 residues. Trimming removed 3 bases at V and 0 bases at J, with 10 bases between. The CDR3 region is CASSLRASSTDTQYF. The DNA of the CDR3 is TGTGCCAGCAGTTTGAGGGCGTCTAGCACAGATACGCAGTATTTT.